The rows below give T cell receptor beta chains drawn from one sample of a study of cytomegalovirus exposure and HLA in healthy donors. TCRdb keeps only in-frame clones here, not all; method: immunoSEQ multiplex PCR. The sample has approximately 130,000 clones; around two thirds are singletons. The material sequenced was PBMCs. The receptors originated from a woman aged 35 to 49 in good health and CMV-seronegative. CDR3s include the opening cysteine and the closing phenylalanine or tryptophan. A D gene is named only where the DNA matches it firmly. Expanded clones are given a class, and other clones once, few, many or no size at all.

j_call	clone_size	d_call	v_call	cdr3_aa	cdr3_nt
TRBJ1-2	.	.	TRBV6-1	CASSETDSNYGYTF	TGTGCCAGCAGTGAAACGGACAGTAACTATGGCTACACCTTC
TRBJ1-1	.	.	TRBV4-1	CASSQVGGLTEAFF	TGCGCCAGCAGCCAAGTGGGGGGACTCACTGAAGCTTTCTTT
TRBJ1-1	.	.	TRBV19	CASSIRQALAEAFF	TGTGCCAGTAGTATTCGTCAGGCTCTGGCTGAAGCTTTCTTT
TRBJ1-2	once	TRBD1	TRBV30	CAWSGTASYGYTF	TGTGCCTGGAGCGGGACAGCAAGCTATGGCTACACCTTC
TRBJ1-1	.	TRBD1	TRBV29-1	CSVEARQGRGAFF	TGCAGCGTTGAGGCCCGACAGGGACGGGGAGCTTTCTTT
TRBJ1-2	.	TRBD1	TRBV7-3	CASSSTGGALSLVDGYTF	TGTGCCAGCAGCTCGACAGGGGGCGCTTTGTCCCTTGTGGATGGCTACACCTTC
TRBJ2-3	.	TRBD1	TRBV4-3	CASSQSGTGTDTQYF	TGCGCCAGCAGCCAGTCCGGGACAGGGACAGATACGCAGTATTTT
TRBJ2-3	.	TRBD2	TRBV6-1	CASRSGGAGTDTQYF	TGTGCCAGTCGTAGCGGGGGGGCGGGCACAGATACGCAGTATTTT
TRBJ1-1	.	.	TRBV4-1	CASSRKQVGMGRSMNTEAFF	TGCGCCAGCAGCCGGAAACAGGTAGGGATGGGGCGGAGCATGAACACTGAAGCTTTCTTT
TRBJ1-5	few	TRBD1	TRBV2	CATGQGYDQPQHF	TGTGCCACCGGACAGGGCTACGATCAGCCCCAGCATTTT
TRBJ1-3	few	.	TRBV7-7	CASSPGQGNTIYF	TGTGCCAGCAGCCCCGGACAGGGAAACACCATATATTTT
TRBJ2-7	few	TRBD1	TRBV5-6	CASSLRAGGGEQYF	TGTGCCAGCAGCTTGCGAGCAGGGGGCGGCGAGCAGTACTTC
TRBJ1-5	once	.	TRBV6-1	CASSWSSNQPQHF	TGTGCCAGCAGTTGGAGTAGCAATCAGCCCCAGCATTTT
TRBJ2-3	.	.	TRBV5-6	CASSLRQATDTQYF	TGTGCCAGCAGCTTGAGGCAGGCCACAGATACGCAGTATTTT
TRBJ1-1	.	.	TRBV2	CATATSGCTEAFF	TGTGCCACCGCCACCTCAGGGTGCACTGAAGCTTTCTTT
TRBJ2-7	.	.	TRBV18	CASSPRGGDSYEQYF	TGTGCCAGCTCACCGAGGGGGGGAGACTCCTACGAGCAGTACTTC
TRBJ2-7	.	.	TRBV27	CASSIRGVGPYEQYF	TGTGCCAGCAGTATCAGGGGGGTAGGACCTTACGAGCAGTACTTC
TRBJ1-1	.	.	TRBV27	CASSLISGGSEAFF	TGTGCCAGCAGTTTAATATCGGGGGGCAGTGAAGCTTTCTTT
TRBJ2-5	.	TRBD2	TRBV7-6	CASSLETGQGLRETQYF	TGTGCCAGCAGCTTAGAAACGGGCCAGGGACTAAGGGAGACCCAGTACTTC
TRBJ2-3	.	.	TRBV10-2	CASSVRVGTDTQYF	TGCGCCAGCAGTGTACGGGTGGGCACAGATACGCAGTATTTT
TRBJ1-1	.	.	TRBV7-3	CASSLAGRDEAFF	TGTGCCAGCAGCTTAGCCGGGAGGGATGAAGCTTTCTTT
TRBJ1-1	.	TRBD1	TRBV27	CASSDLQGARTEAFF	TGTGCCAGCAGTGACCTTCAGGGGGCCCGCACTGAAGCTTTCTTT
TRBJ1-6	.	.	TRBV9	CASSVRSGENSPLHF	TGTGCCAGCAGCGTAAGGTCAGGGGAGAATTCACCCCTCCACTTT
TRBJ1-4	.	.	TRBV9	CASSPPDSLRGEKLFF	TGTGCCAGCAGCCCCCCGGACTCTCTGAGAGGTGAAAAACTGTTTTTT
TRBJ2-5	.	.	TRBV6-5	CASSYSIPGGRETQYF	TGTGCCAGCAGTTACTCGATTCCTGGCGGTCGGGAGACCCAGTACTTC
TRBJ2-7	.	TRBD1	TRBV4-1	CASSPPGQSYEQYF	TGCGCCAGCAGCCCCCCGGGACAGTCCTACGAGCAGTACTTC
TRBJ2-3	few	.	TRBV7-9	CASSLGLPTDTQYF	TGTGCCAGCAGCCTCGGACTTCCAACAGATACGCAGTATTTT
TRBJ1-2	.	.	TRBV4-2	CASSQDADSYGYTF	TGTGCCAGCAGCCAAGACGCGGACAGCTATGGCTACACCTTC
TRBJ1-5	.	TRBD1	TRBV27	CASSRVSGTGTSNQPQHF	TGTGCCAGCAGTCGCGTATCCGGGACAGGGACGAGCAATCAGCCCCAGCATTTT
TRBJ1-2	.	.	TRBV19	CASSPQGSDNYGYTF	TGTGCCAGTAGTCCTCAGGGTTCGGACAACTATGGCTACACCTTC
TRBJ2-1	.	.	TRBV29-1	CSVEGGETYNEQFF	TGCAGCGTTGAGGGGGGTGAGACCTACAATGAGCAGTTCTTC
TRBJ2-7	few	TRBD1	TRBV25-1	CASQDREKQYF	TGTGCCAGCCAGGACAGGGAAAAGCAGTACTTC
TRBJ2-1	.	TRBD2	TRBV27	CASSFLGGTDYNEQFF	TGTGCCAGCAGTTTCTTGGGGGGGACTGATTACAATGAGCAGTTCTTC
TRBJ1-4	.	.	TRBV30	CAQGSGAGNEKLFF	TGTGCCCAGGGTTCCGGCGCAGGTAATGAAAAACTGTTTTTT
TRBJ2-2	few	TRBD2	TRBV7-9	CASSLKGSGGADTGELFF	TGTGCCAGCAGCTTAAAGGGAAGCGGGGGTGCGGACACCGGGGAGCTGTTTTTT
TRBJ2-2	.	TRBD2	TRBV19	CASSIAAGVGTGELFF	TGTGCCAGTAGTATTGCGGCGGGGGTTGGGACCGGGGAGCTGTTTTTT
TRBJ2-5	.	.	TRBV7-2	CASSLLPGGQETQYF	TGTGCCAGCAGCCTCTTGCCAGGAGGTCAAGAGACCCAGTACTTC
TRBJ2-3	.	TRBD1	TRBV12-5	CASGLGGTGDTQYF	TGTGCTAGTGGTTTGGGAGGGACAGGAGATACGCAGTATTTT
TRBJ2-2	.	.	TRBV6-5	CASSYSASRYTGELFF	TGTGCCAGCAGTTACTCGGCTAGCCGATACACCGGGGAGCTGTTTTTT
TRBJ1-1	.	TRBD1	TRBV7-3	CASSLRAPGQGMDTEAFF	TGTGCCAGCAGCTTAAGGGCACCGGGACAGGGGATGGACACTGAAGCTTTCTTT
TRBJ1-5	.	.	TRBV19	CASTGTGFKQPQHF	TGTGCCAGTACCGGCACAGGGTTCAAGCAGCCCCAGCATTTT
TRBJ2-7	.	.	TRBV29-1	CSVVNPRGRTYEQYF	TGCAGCGTTGTTAACCCCAGGGGACGGACCTACGAGCAGTACTTC
TRBJ2-3	.	TRBD2	TRBV27	CASSLRMGGSTDTQYF	TGTGCCAGCAGTCTTAGGATGGGGGGGTCCACAGATACGCAGTATTTT